This is a list of T cell receptor beta chains from one sample in a study of T-cell memory formation after mild COVID-19. One entry per CDR3 protein, called by TCRdb with MiXCR from the 5' RACE reads. The table lists tens of thousands of distinct CDR3 sequences, about 13% of them singletons, with about 25% in the top ten. The source material was PBMCs or a T cell subset sorted from them (not recorded which). The receptors were gathered from an adult woman who had mild COVID-19 (a few samples of this study predate the infection). Cell type and time point are not known. Both conserved end residues are trimmed from each CDR3. D genes are given only for firm matches.

cdr3_aa | v_call | d_call | j_call
SVSPGGGELF | TRBV29-1 | - | TRBJ2-2
ASSKGQLEQF | TRBV7-9 | - | TRBJ2-1
ASSHWTAQETQY | TRBV6-1 | - | TRBJ2-5
ASSSGTGLQETQY | TRBV5-5 | TRBD1 | TRBJ2-5
ASRSSGTGGYNEQF | TRBV12-3/TRBV12-4 | TRBD1 | TRBJ2-1
ATSDLQLAGEANEQF | TRBV24-1 | TRBD2 | TRBJ2-1
ASSLAGLAGVEFAGDTQY | TRBV7-8 | TRBD2 | TRBJ2-3
ASSPAGLQETQY | TRBV12-3/TRBV12-4 | TRBD2 | TRBJ2-5
ASSPSSGTFYNEQF | TRBV6-6 | TRBD2 | TRBJ2-1
ATPQHPTLNLSPGLNEQF | TRBV5-1 | - | TRBJ2-1
ASSYDNSPLH | TRBV5-1 | - | TRBJ1-6
ASSQAVGQGFYNEQF | TRBV3-1 | TRBD1 | TRBJ2-1
ASSSSPAGAEQF | TRBV7-6 | TRBD2 | TRBJ2-1
ASSPFPDSIKAKNIQY | TRBV4-3 | - | TRBJ2-4
ASSPFWGYEQY | TRBV11-1 | - | TRBJ2-7
ASRPDRGETQY | TRBV6-2/TRBV6-3 | TRBD1 | TRBJ2-5
ASRLPGQGIYEQY | TRBV2 | TRBD1 | TRBJ2-7
ASSPRQGADTQY | TRBV28 | TRBD1 | TRBJ2-3
ASSLPSSQETQY | TRBV11-2 | - | TRBJ2-5
ASSRPGLDGYT | TRBV5-1 | - | TRBJ1-2
ASSPGRHNEQF | TRBV18 | - | TRBJ2-1
ASSFEGGGAEQY | TRBV7-9 | - | TRBJ2-7
ASPGELFGTTEAF | TRBV27 | - | TRBJ1-1
ASTKSGLGTDTQY | TRBV12-3/TRBV12-4 | TRBD2 | TRBJ2-3
ASSFIFGGVRQFTDTQY | TRBV27 | - | TRBJ2-3
ATSRGTGDTGELF | TRBV15 | TRBD1 | TRBJ2-2
ASSHQSEQY | TRBV5-1 | - | TRBJ2-7
ASSIGIKGNEAF | TRBV19 | - | TRBJ1-1
ASSKDVKFGEQY | TRBV21-1 | - | TRBJ2-7
ASSVDTSAEQY | TRBV9 | TRBD2 | TRBJ2-7
ASSSTFTGGAKNEQF | TRBV7-2 | - | TRBJ2-1
AISLAGTLEQY | TRBV10-3 | - | TRBJ2-7
ASSPHGTDPEQY | TRBV7-9 | - | TRBJ2-7
ASSRGGQGRYEQF | TRBV7-9 | - | TRBJ2-1
ASRASGGGTDTQY | TRBV12-3/TRBV12-4 | TRBD2 | TRBJ2-3
ASSSASYEQY | TRBV12-3/TRBV12-4 | - | TRBJ2-7
ASSLRGTGARYEEQF | TRBV12-3/TRBV12-4 | - | TRBJ2-1
ASSPTGTGELF | TRBV7-3 | - | TRBJ2-2
SGGGGAPRNEQF | TRBV29-1 | TRBD2 | TRBJ2-1
SVTPPSVQETQY | TRBV29-1 | - | TRBJ2-5
ASSPPPNGSPLH | TRBV7-9 | - | TRBJ1-6
ASSQVAGGVYEQY | TRBV4-1 | TRBD1 | TRBJ2-7
ASSLGMGYGYT | TRBV5-6 | - | TRBJ1-2
ASSFPRAYEQY | TRBV7-9 | - | TRBJ2-7
ASWSPDRASPNTEAF | TRBV27 | TRBD1 | TRBJ1-1
ASSQEWGSANEKLF | TRBV3-1 | - | TRBJ1-4
ASSSPGSEQY | TRBV27 | - | TRBJ2-7
SAEQGSYEQY | TRBV20-1 | - | TRBJ2-7
ASTRDWGWKLYEQY | TRBV5-8 | - | TRBJ2-7
ASSQDRSNEQF | TRBV4-3 | - | TRBJ2-1
ASSHPGELNTGELF | TRBV7-9 | - | TRBJ2-2